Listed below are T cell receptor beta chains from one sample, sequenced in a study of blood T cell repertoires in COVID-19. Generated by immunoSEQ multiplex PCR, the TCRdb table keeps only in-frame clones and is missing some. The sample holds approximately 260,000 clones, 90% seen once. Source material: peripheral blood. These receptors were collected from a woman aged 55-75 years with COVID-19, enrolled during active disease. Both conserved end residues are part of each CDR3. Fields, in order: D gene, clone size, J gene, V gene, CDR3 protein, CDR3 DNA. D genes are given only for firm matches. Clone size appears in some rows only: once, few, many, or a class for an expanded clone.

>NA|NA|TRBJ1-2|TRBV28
CASSFWTSGNYGYTF
TGTGCCAGCAGTTTTTGGACTTCAGGCAACTATGGCTACACCTTC
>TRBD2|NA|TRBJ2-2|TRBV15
CATSGFSGGAAGELFF
TGTGCCACCAGCGGATTTAGCGGGGGGGCGGCCGGGGAGCTGTTTTTT
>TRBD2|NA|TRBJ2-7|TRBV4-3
CASSQDLGGKGLAGTSSYEQYF
TGCGCCAGCAGCCAAGATCTGGGGGGGAAGGGACTAGCGGGAACGAGCTCCTACGAGCAGTACTTC
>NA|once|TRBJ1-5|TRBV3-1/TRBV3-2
CASSRGLVNQPQHF
TGTGCCAGCAGCCGGGGACTGGTCAATCAGCCCCAGCATTTT
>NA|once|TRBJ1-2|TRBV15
CATSRGLVGYTF
TGTGCCACCAGCAGAGGTCTTGTAGGCTACACCTTC
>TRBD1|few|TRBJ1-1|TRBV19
CARTDRVAEAFF
TGTGCCAGGACCGACAGGGTGGCTGAAGCTTTCTTT
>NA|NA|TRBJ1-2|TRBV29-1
CSADTPGVIYGYTF
TGCAGCGCTGACACCCCAGGGGTTATCTATGGCTACACCTTC
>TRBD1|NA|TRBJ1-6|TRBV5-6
CASSLWGQGAHNSPLHF
TGTGCCAGCAGCTTGTGGGGACAGGGGGCCCATAATTCACCCCTCCACTTT
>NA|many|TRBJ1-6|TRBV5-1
CASSAGQYSYNSPLHF
TGCGCCAGCAGCGCTGGACAGTACTCCTATAATTCACCCCTCCACTTT
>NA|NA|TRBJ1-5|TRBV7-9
CASSLSNSNQPQHF
TGTGCCAGCAGCTTGTCAAATAGCAATCAGCCCCAGCATTTT
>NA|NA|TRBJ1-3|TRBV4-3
CASSQDPRGGNTIYF
TGCGCCAGCAGCCAAGACCCCCGGGGAGGGAACACCATATATTTT
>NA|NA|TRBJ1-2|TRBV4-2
CASSRNRDRYSYGYTF
TGTGCCAGCAGCCGAAACAGGGATAGGTACTCCTATGGCTACACCTTC
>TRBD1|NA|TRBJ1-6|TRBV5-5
CASIAGTGDNSPLHF
TGTGCCAGCATCGCGGGGACAGGGGATAATTCACCCCTCCACTTT
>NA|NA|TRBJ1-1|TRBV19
CASIKEGEGTEAFF
TGTGCCAGTATCAAAGAGGGGGAGGGCACTGAAGCTTTCTTT
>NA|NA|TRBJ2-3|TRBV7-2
CASSPHYTSTDTQYF
TGTGCCAGCAGCCCACACTACACCAGCACAGATACGCAGTATTTT
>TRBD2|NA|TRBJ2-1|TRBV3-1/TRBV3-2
CASSEPGLAGARVF
TGTGCCAGCAGCGAACCCGGACTAGCGGGGGCACGGGTCTTC
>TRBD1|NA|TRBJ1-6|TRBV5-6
CASSLQVAGQHTHF
TGTGCCAGCAGCTTACAGGTGGCGGGACAGCATACCCACTTT
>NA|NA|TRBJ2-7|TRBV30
CAWSRGDPRQIYEQYF
TGTGCCTGGAGCCGCGGGGATCCGAGACAGATCTACGAGCAGTACTTC
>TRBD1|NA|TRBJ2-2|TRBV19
CASRNRGTGELFF
TGTGCCAGTAGGAACAGGGGCACCGGGGAGCTGTTTTTT
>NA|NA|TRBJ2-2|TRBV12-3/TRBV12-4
CASRPGTGELFF
TGTGCCAGCAGGCCCGGGACCGGGGAGCTGTTTTTT
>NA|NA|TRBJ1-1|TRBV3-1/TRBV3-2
CASSQGSGGANTEAFF
TGTGCCAGCAGCCAAGGTAGCGGGGGGGCGAACACTGAAGCTTTCTTT
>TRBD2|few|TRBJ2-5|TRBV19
CASSTLASGGEETQYF
TGTGCCAGTAGTACGCTGGCTAGCGGGGGGGAAGAGACCCAGTACTTC
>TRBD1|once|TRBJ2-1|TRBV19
CASSKGDSSYNEQFF
TGTGCCAGTAGTAAAGGGGACAGCTCCTACAATGAGCAGTTCTTC
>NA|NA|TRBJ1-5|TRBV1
CTSSQEDSQNQPQHF
TGCACCAGCAGCCAAGAAGACAGCCAGAATCAGCCCCAGCATTTT
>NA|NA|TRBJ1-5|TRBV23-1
CASSPDGQPRGYSGPQHF
TGCGCCAGCAGTCCGGACGGACAGCCCCGCGGCTACTCTGGGCCCCAGCATTTT
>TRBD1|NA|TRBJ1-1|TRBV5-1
CASSLGTGLGTEAFF
TGCGCCAGCAGCTTGGGGACAGGGTTGGGCACTGAAGCTTTCTTT
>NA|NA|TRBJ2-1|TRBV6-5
CAISSVTYNEQFF
TGTGCCATCTCTAGCGTAACCTACAATGAGCAGTTCTTC